This T cell receptor beta chain was recovered during a study of T cells in localized non-small cell lung cancer. Clones were sequenced by immunoSEQ multiplex PCR, and TCRdb holds only the in-frame ones, with some missing. The profile shows some 90,000 clones, about 91% of them singletons. The origin of this receptor is a man between 40 and 69 years old with stage I squamous cell lung carcinoma. The sample consisted of peripheral blood, taken before any cancer treatment.

CDR3 protein: CASSQSGVGEKLFF. CDR3 in DNA: TGTGCCAGCAGCCAATCCGGGGTTGGGGAAAAACTGTTTTTT. This rearrangement joins TRBV14 to TRBJ1-4; the D is unclear. Germline V CDR1 and CDR2: SGHDN, FVKESK. The ends were cut back, 2 bases at V and 8 bases at J, with 12 bases in the middle. There are 14 residues in the CDR3.